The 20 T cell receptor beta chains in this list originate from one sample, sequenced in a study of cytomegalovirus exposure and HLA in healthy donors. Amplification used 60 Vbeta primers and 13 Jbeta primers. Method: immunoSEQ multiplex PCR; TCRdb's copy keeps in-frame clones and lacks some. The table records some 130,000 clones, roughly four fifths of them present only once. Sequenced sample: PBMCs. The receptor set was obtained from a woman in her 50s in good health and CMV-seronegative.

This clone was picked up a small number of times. The CDR3 bases are TGTGCCAGCAGCTTTGTGGGGGGTAGCAATCAGCCCCAGCATTTT. Its translation is CASSFVGGSNQPQHF. The chain combines TRBV7-2 with TRBJ1-5; the D gene is possibly TRBD1 (5 bases). Per germline, CDR1 SGHTA and CDR2 FQGNSA. This CDR3 is 15 amino acids long. The ends were cut back, 3 bases at V and 0 bases at J, with 9 bases in the middle.

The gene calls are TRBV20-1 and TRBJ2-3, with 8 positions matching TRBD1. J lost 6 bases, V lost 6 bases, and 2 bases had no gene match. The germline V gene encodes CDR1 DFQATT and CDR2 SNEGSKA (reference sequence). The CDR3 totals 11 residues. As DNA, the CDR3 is TGCAGTGCGACAGGGGAGGATACGCAGTATTTT. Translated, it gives CSATGEDTQYF.

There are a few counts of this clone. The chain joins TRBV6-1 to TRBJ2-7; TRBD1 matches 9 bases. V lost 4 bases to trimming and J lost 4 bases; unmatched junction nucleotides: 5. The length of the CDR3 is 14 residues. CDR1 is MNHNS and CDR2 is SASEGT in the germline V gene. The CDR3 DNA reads TGTGCCAGCAGTGTGGCGGGACAGGGTTACGAGCAGTACGTC. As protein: CASSVAGQGYEQYV.

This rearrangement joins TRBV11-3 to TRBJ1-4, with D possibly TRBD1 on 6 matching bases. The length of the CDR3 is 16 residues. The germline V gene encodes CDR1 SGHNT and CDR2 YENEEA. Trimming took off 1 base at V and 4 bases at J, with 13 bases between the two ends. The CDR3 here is CASSLGTDNFNEKLFF. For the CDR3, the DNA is TGTGCCAGCAGCTTAGGGACAGACAACTTTAATGAAAAACTGTTTTTT.

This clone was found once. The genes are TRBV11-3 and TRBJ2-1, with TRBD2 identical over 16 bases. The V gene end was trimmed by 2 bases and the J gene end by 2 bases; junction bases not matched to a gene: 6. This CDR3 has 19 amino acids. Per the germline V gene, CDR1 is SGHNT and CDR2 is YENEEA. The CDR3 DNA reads TGTGCCAGCAGCTTATTGGGGACTAGCGGGAGGGGAACCTACAATGAGCAGTTCTTC. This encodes CASSLLGTSGRGTYNEQFF.

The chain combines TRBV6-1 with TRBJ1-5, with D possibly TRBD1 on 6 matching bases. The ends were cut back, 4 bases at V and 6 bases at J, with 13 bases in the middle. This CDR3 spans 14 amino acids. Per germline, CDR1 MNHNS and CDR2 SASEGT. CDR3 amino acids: CASSARGQRQPQHF. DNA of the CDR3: TGTGCCAGCAGTGCCAGGGGTCAGCGTCAGCCCCAGCATTTT.

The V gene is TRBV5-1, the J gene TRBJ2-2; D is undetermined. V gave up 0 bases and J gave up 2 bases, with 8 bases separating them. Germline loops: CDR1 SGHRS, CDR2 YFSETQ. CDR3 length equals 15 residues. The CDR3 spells CASSLEPTNTGELFF. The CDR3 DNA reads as TGCGCCAGCAGCTTGGAGCCTACTAACACCGGGGAGCTGTTTTTT.

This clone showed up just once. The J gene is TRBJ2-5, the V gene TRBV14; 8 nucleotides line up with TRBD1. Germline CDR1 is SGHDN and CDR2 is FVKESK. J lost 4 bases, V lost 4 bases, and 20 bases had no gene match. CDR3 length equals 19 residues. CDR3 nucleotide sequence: TGTGCCAGCAGCCTCCGACTTCTAGTACAGGGGGTGTCGGGAGAGACCCAGTACTTC. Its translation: CASSLRLLVQGVSGETQYF. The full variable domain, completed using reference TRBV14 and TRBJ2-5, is EAGVTQFPSHSVIEKGQTVTLRCDPISGHDNLYWYRRVMGKEIKFLLHFVKESKQDESGMPNNRFLAERTGGTYSTLKVQPAELEDSGVYFCASSLRLLVQGVSGETQYFGPGTRLLVL.

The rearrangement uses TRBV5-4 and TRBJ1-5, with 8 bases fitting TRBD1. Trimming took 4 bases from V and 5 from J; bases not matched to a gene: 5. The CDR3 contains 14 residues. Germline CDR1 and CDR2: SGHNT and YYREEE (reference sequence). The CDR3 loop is CASSLQGDYQPQHF. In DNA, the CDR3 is TGTGCCAGCAGCCTACAGGGGGATTATCAGCCCCAGCATTTT.

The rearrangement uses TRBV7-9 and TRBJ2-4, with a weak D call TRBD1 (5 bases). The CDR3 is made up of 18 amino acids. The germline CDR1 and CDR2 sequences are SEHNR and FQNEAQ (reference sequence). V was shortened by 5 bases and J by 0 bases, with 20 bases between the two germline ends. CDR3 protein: CASSPRSGAVLAKNIQYF. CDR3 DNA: TGTGCCAGCAGCCCCCGATCTGGGGCGGTGCTAGCCAAAAACATTCAGTACTTC.

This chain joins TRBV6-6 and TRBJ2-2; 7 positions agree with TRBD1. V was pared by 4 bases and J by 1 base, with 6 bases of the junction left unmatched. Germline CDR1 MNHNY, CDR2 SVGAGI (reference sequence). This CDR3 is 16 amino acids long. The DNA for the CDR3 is TGTGCCAGCAGTTCCGAAGGGGGCCAGAACACCGGGGAGCTGTTTTTT. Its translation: CASSSEGGQNTGELFF.

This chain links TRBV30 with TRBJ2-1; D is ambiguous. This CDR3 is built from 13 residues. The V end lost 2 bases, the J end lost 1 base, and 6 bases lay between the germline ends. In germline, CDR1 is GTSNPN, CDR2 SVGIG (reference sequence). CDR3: CAWSTYSYNEQFF. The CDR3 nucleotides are TGTGCCTGGAGTACTTATTCCTACAATGAGCAGTTCTTC.

DNA for the CDR3: TGTGCCAGCAGTCGACTAGCGGGAATTACGCAGTATTTT. Its protein product is CASSRLAGITQYF. The chain recombines TRBV2 with TRBJ2-3, with 11 nucleotides matching TRBD2. CDR3 length: 13 amino acids. V dropped 5 bases and J dropped 8; count of bases not matched to a gene: 3. The germline CDR1 and CDR2 sequences are SNHLY and FYNNEI. Complete variable domain (other parts from reference TRBV2 and TRBJ2-3): EPEVTQTPSHQVTQMGQEVILRCVPISNHLYFYWYRQILGQKVEFLVSFYNNEISEKSEIFDDQFSVERPDGSNFTLKIRSTKLEDSAMYFCASSRLAGITQYFGPGTRLTVL.

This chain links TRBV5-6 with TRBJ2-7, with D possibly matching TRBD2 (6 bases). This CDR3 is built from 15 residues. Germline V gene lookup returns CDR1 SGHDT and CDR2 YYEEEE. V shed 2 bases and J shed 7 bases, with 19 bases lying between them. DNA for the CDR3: TGTGCCAGCAGCTTTTCTCAGGAAGTAGGGAGGGAGCAGTACGTC. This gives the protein CASSFSQEVGREQYV.

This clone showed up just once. CDR3 sequence (DNA): TGTGCCGTCGGGAGGAACCACGAGCAGTACTTC. Amino acid sequence: CAVGRNHEQYF. The chain recombines TRBV27 with TRBJ2-7, with TRBD2 identical over 7 bases. This CDR3 spans 11 amino acids. Germline lookup yields CDR1 MNHEY and CDR2 SMNVEV (reference sequence). With V trimmed by 11 bases and J by 5 bases, 6 bases remained unmatched.

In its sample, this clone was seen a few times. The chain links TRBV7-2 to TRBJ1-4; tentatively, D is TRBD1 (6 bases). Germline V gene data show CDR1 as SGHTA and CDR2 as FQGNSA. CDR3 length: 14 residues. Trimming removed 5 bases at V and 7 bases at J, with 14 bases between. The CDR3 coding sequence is TGTGCCAGCAGCGTTACAGGGTGGAGTGAAAAACTGTTTTTT. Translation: CASSVTGWSEKLFF.

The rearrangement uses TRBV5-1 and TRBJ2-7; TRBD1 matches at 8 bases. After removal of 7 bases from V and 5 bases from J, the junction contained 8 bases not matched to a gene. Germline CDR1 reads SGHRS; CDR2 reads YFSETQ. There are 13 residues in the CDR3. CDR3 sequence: CASRRTGTDEQYV. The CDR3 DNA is TGCGCCAGCCGTCGGACAGGGACGGACGAGCAGTACGTC.

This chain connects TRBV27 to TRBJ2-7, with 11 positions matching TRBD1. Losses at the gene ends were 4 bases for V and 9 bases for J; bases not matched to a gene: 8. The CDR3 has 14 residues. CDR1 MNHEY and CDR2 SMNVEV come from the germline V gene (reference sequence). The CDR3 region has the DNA TGTGCCAGCAGTTCCCGGACAGGGGGCGTTGGGCAGTACGTC. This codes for CASSSRTGGVGQYV.

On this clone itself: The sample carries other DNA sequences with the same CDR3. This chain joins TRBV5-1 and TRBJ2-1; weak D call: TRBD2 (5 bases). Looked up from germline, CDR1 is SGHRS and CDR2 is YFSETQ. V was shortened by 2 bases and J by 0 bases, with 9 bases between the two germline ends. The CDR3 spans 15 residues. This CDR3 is CASSLAVSSYNEQFF. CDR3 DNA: TGCGCCAGCAGCTTAGCGGTGAGCTCCTACAATGAGCAGTTCTTC.

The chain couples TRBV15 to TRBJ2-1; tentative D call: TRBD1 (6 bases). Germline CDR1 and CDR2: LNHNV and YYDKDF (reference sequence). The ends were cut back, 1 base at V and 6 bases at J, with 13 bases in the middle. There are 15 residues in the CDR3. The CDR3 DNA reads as TGTGCCACCAGCAGAGGGGACACACGCTTCAATGAGCAGTTCTTC. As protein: CATSRGDTRFNEQFF.